The source of this TCR beta chain is a study of T cell responses to AZD1222 COVID-19 vaccine (dated by TCRdb to the early 2020s). Regarding the complete study: AZD1222 recipients with second doses at about 4 weeks or about 12 weeks were pooled, because spike-specific TCR depth and breadth did not differ between schedules. A total of 233 trial participants underwent TCR sequencing, of whom some 210 received two doses of AZD1222 and about 25 received two doses of the MenACWY control vaccine. Enrollment into the trials was organized by age into subgroups of 18-55, 56-69 and 70-plus years, and those subgroups contained approximately 150, 30 and 60 TCR-sequenced participants, respectively. The paper's findings and limits, for the study overall: The whole spike protein was spanned by vaccine-associated CD4 TCRs, and dominant responses were seen in regions 160-218 and 743-854. Reportedly, almost half of the unique spike-specific TCRs recognized epitopes lying outside the regions that are mutated in the B.1.351 and B.1.1.7 variants. Most participants were white British and females outnumbered males, and the authors suggested that clonal diversity may have been underestimated. The 56-69-year group was small, and its depth increase did not reach significance, likely because of low power. Because no day 14 peak-response samples were available, the repertoires could be characterized only after the peak T cell response. Conclusions about previously exposed vaccinees are limited, since just six or seven AZD1222 recipients were seropositive for SARS-CoV-2 at baseline. Spike-specific TCR breadth and depth rose significantly after two AZD1222 doses compared with day 0 and with MenACWY recipients.

As regards this clone: The clone's antigen remains unknown. The sample holds no much larger clone one base away, and base qualities are not on file.

The CDR3 regions of human TCRbeta chains were subjected to immunosequencing. Processing in the source paper ran as follows. TCRs in the repertoires were matched against a reference library of SARS-CoV-2-specific TCRs that had been generated with the MIRA antigen-specificity platform. Breadth meant the fraction of unique TCRs that were SARS-CoV-2-associated, whereas depth meant the fraction of total T cells that were SARS-CoV-2-associated. Each spike-specific TCR was assigned to its reactive spike region and to a CD4 or CD8 class using the MIRA data. Log10-transformed breadth and depth values were compared by one-way ANOVA with Sidak's multiple comparisons tests. TCRdb re-hosts the immuneACCESS table, in-frame sequences only. Its copies lack some clones; in the studies checked, an unresolved V gene accounts for under half of them, and the cause for the rest is not known. V and J calls and clone size are those listed in that table; D and trimming were worked out from the DNA. Within this sample are 84,000 or so clones, with around nine tenths of them counted one time only. The ten largest clones represent roughly 1.6% of the sample.

According to the study, the label for this sample's time point signals: baseline before first vaccination. Vaccinee samples were obtained from the UK trials COV001 and COV002, which included a single-blind randomized controlled phase 2/3 trial of AZD1222 (ChAdOx1 nCoV-19) in healthy adults. For TCRbeta chain sequencing, PBMC samples were collected from trial participants at day 0 and at day 28 after the second dose. From cysteine to phenylalanine, the CDR3 is 14 amino acids long. The read is trimmed to its CDR3 DNA, 42 bases read in frame from base 1. V is clipped by 2 bases and J by 10 bases, and the sequence between their germline boundaries is 13 bases long. The germline V gene specifies SGHRS as CDR1 and YFSETQ as CDR2.

The source of this sequence is an adult in good health. The chain joins TRBV5-1 to TRBJ1-6, and perhaps TRBD1 as D gene, on 5 matching bases. Source: peripheral blood, taken on day 0 of AZD1222 vaccination. The CDR3: CASSFGRAESPLHF. The DNA sequence reads TGCGCCAGCAGCTTTGGCAGGGCTGAGTCACCCCTCCACTTT.